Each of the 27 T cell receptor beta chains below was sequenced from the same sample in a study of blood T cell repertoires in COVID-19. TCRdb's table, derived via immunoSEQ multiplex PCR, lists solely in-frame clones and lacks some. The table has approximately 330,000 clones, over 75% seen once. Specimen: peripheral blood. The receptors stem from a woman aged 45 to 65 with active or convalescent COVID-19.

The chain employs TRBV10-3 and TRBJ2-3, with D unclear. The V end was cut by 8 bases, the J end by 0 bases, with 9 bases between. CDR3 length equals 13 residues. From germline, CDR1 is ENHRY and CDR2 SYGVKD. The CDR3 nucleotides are TGTGCCATCGGAGCCCTTAGCACAGATACGCAGTATTTT. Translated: CAIGALSTDTQYF.

The DNA for the CDR3 is TGTGCCTGGAAATCTTCGGGTAGCAATCAGCCCCAGCATTTT. This sequence encodes CAWKSSGSNQPQHF. The chain employs TRBV30 and TRBJ1-5; D is unclear. The germline V gene encodes CDR1 GTSNPN and CDR2 SVGIG (reference sequence). Trimming shortened V by 4 bases and J by 0 bases, and 10 bases separated the two germline ends. The CDR3 extends over 14 amino acids. Combining the CDR3 with reference TRBV30 and TRBJ1-5 gives the whole variable domain SQTIHQWPATLVQPVGSPLSLECTVEGTSNPNLYWYRQAAGRGLQLLFYSVGIGQISSEVPQNLSASRPQDRQFILSSKKLLLSDSGFYLCAWKSSGSNQPQHFGDGTRLSIL.

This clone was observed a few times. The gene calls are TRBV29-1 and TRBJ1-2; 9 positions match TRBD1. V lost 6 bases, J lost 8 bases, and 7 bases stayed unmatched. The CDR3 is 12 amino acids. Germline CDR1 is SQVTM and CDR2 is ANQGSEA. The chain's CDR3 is CSVRTGDYGYTF. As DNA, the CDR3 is TGCAGCGTAAGGACAGGGGATTACGGCTACACCTTC.

The CDR3 sequence is CASTSLARRETQYF. The CDR3 DNA reads TGTGCCAGCACCAGTCTAGCGCGAAGGGAGACCCAGTACTTC. The chain joins TRBV27 to TRBJ2-5, with D maybe TRBD2 (6 bases). This CDR3 contains 14 residues. The V gene lost 7 bases and the J gene lost 5 bases, with 17 bases spanning the gap. Germline V CDR1 and CDR2: MNHEY, SMNVEV (reference sequence).

The CDR3 DNA sequence: TGTGCCAGCACTCAAGTGGGGCTCGGTTCCTACAATGAGCAGTTCTTC. Its protein product is CASTQVGLGSYNEQFF. The gene calls are TRBV28 and TRBJ2-1, with TRBD1 as a possible D gene (5 bases). Germline CDR1 and CDR2: MDHEN and SYDVKM. The CDR3 runs 16 residues. V was cut by 7 bases and J by 1 base, with 17 bases left in between.

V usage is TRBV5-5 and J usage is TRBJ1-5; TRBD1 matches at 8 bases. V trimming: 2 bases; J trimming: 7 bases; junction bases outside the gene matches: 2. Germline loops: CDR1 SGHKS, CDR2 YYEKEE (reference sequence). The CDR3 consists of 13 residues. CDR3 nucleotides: TGTGCCAGCAGCTTCAGGGGGCGGCAGCCCCAGCATTTT. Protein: CASSFRGRQPQHF.

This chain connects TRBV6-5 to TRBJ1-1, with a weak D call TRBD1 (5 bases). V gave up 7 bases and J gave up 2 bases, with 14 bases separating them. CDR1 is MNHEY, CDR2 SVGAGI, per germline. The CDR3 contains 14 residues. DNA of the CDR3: TGTGCCAGCATCAAGGGGCAGGCAAACACTGAAGCTTTCTTT. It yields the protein CASIKGQANTEAFF.

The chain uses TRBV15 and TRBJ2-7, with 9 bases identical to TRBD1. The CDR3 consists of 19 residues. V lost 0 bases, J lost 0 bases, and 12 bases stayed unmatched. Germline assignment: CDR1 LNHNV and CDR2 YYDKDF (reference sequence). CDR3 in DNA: TGTGCCACCAGCAGAGATCCGACAAGACCGGGACAGGGCTCCTACGAGCAGTACTTC. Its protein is CATSRDPTRPGQGSYEQYF.

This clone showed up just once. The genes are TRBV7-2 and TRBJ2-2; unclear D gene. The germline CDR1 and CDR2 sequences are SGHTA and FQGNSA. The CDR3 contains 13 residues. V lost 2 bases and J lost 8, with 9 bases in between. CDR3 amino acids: CASSLSGNGELFF. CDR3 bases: TGTGCCAGCAGCTTATCGGGTAATGGGGAGCTGTTTTTT.

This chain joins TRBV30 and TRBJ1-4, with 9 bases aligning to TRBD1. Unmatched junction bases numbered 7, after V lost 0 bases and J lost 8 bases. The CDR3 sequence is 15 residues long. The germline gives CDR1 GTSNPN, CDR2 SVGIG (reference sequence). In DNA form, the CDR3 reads TGTGCCTGGAGTGTACTCTGGACAGGGGACGAAAAACTGTTTTTT. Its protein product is CAWSVLWTGDEKLFF.

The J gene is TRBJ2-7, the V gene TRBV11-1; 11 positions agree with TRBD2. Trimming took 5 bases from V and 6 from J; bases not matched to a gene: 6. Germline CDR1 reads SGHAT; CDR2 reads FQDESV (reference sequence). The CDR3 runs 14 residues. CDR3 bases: TGTGCCAGCAGCGCTCCGGGACTAGCGGCCGAGCAGTACTTC. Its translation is CASSAPGLAAEQYF. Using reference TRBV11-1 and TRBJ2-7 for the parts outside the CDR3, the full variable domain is EAEVAQSPRYKITEKSQAVAFWCDPISGHATLYWYRQILGQGPELLVQFQDESVVDDSQLPKDRFSAERLKGVDSTLKIQPAELGDSAMYLCASSAPGLAAEQYFGPGTRLTVT.

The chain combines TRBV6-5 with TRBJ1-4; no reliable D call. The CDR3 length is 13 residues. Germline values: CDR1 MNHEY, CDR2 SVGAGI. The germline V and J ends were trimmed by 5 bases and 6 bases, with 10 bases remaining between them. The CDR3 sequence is CASSRTLDEKLFF. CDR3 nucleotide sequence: TGTGCCAGCAGTAGGACTTTGGATGAAAAACTGTTTTTT.

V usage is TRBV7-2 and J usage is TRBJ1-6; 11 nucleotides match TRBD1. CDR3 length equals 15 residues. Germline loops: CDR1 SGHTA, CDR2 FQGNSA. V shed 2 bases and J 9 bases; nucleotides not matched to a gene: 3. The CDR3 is CASSLLGQGASPLHF. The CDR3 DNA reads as TGTGCCAGCAGCTTATTAGGACAGGGGGCTTCACCCCTCCACTTT.

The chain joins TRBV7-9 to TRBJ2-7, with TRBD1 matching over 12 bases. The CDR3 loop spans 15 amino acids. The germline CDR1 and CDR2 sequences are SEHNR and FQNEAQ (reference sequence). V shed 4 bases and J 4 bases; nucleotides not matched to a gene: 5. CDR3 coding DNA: TGTGCCAGCAGCTCCGGGACAGGGGGCATTTACGAGCAGTACTTC. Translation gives CASSSGTGGIYEQYF. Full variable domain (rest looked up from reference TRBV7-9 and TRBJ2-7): DTGVSQNPRHKITKRGQNVTFRCDPISEHNRLYWYRQTLGQGPEFLTYFQNEAQLEKSRLLSDRFSAERPKGSFSTLEIQRTEQGDSAMYLCASSSGTGGIYEQYFGPGTRLTVT.

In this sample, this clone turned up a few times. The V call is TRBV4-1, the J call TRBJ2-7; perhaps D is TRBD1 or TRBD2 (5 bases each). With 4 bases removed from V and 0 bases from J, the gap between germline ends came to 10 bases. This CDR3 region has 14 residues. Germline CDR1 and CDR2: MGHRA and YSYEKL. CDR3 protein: CASSLEGPSYEQYF. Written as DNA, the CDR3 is TGCGCCAGCAGCCTAGAGGGGCCCTCCTACGAGCAGTACTTC.

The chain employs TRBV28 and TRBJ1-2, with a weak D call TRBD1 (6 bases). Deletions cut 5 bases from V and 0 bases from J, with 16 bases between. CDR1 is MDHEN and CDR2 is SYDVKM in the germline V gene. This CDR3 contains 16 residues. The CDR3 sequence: CASSPEGVAANYGYTF. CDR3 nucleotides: TGTGCCAGCAGTCCCGAGGGGGTAGCTGCTAACTATGGCTACACCTTC.

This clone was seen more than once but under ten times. DNA of the CDR3: TGTGCCAGCAGTCCCGGGGACTCGAGGACTGAAGCTTTCTTT. This gives the protein CASSPGDSRTEAFF. This chain uses TRBV6-5 with TRBJ1-1; possibly TRBD1 for D (5 bases). Deletions cut 5 bases from V and 5 bases from J, with 15 bases between. This CDR3 is 14 amino acids long. CDR1 MNHEY and CDR2 SVGAGI come from the germline V gene.

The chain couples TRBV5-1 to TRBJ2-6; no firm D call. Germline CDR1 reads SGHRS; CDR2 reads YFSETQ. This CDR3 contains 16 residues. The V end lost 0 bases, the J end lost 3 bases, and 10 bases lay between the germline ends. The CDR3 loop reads CASSLVLAVGANVLTF. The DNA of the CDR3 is TGCGCCAGCAGCTTGGTACTGGCGGTTGGGGCCAACGTCCTGACTTTC. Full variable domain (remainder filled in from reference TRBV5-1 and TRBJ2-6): KAGVTQTPRYLIKTRGQQVTLSCSPISGHRSVSWYQQTPGQGLQFLFEYFSETQRNKGNFPGRFSGRQFSNSRSEMNVSTLELGDSALYLCASSLVLAVGANVLTFGAGSRLTVL.

The CDR3, as DNA: TGTGCCAGCAGCGTAGAGGGTGCGGGAGGGGAAGAGACCCAGTACTTC. This translates into CASSVEGAGGEETQYF. The V call is TRBV9, the J call TRBJ2-5; 9 positions agree with TRBD2. The ends lost 0 bases at V and 3 bases at J; junction bases unmatched: 6. Germline loops: CDR1 SGDLS, CDR2 YYNGEE. CDR3 length equals 16 residues.

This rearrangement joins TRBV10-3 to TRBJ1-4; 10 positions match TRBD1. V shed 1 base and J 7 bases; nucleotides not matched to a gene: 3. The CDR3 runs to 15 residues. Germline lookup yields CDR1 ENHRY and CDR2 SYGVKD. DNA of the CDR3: TGTGCCATCAGTGAGTTGGGACAGGGGAGTGAAAAACTGTTTTTT. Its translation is CAISELGQGSEKLFF.

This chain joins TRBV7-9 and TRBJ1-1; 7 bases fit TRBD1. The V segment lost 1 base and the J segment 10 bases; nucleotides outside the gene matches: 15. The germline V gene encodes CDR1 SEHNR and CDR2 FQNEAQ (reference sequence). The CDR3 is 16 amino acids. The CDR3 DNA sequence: TGTGCCAGCAGCTTAGTTGTCGGGACAGCGGTGTATCGAGCTTTCTTT. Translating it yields CASSLVVGTAVYRAFF.

CDR3 nucleotides: TGTGCCAGCAGCCGGGGGGGCAGGACGAACACTGAAGCTTTCTTT. Protein product: CASSRGGRTNTEAFF. The rearrangement links TRBV6-2 or TRBV6-3 to TRBJ1-1; TRBD1 is a possible D gene (6 bases). Trimming cost V 6 bases and J 1 base, with 15 bases left between them. Germline V gives CDR1 MNHEY, CDR2 SVGEGT. This CDR3 has 15 amino acids.

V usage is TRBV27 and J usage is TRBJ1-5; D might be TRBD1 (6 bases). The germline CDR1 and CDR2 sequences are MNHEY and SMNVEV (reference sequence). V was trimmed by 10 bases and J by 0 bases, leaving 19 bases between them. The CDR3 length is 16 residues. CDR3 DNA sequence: TGTGCCACCATCTATCCTAACAGGGATAGCAATCAGCCCCAGCATTTT. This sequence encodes CATIYPNRDSNQPQHF.

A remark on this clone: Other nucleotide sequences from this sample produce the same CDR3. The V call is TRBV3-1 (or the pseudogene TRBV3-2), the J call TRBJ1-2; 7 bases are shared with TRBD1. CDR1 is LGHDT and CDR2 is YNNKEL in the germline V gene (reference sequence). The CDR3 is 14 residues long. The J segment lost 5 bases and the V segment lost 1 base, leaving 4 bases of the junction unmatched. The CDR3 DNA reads TGTGCCAGCAGCCAAGCTACAGGGGATTATGGCTACACCTTC. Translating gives CASSQATGDYGYTF.

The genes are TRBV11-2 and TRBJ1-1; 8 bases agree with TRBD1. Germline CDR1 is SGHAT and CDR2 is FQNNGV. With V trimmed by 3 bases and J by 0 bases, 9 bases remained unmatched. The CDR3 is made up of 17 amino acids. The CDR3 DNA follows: TGTGCCAGCAGCTTCGGACAGGGAGGGATGATGAACACTGAAGCTTTCTTT. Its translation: CASSFGQGGMMNTEAFF.

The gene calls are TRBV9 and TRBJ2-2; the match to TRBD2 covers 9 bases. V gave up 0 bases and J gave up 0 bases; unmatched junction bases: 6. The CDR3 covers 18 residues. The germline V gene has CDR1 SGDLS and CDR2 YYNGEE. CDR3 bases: TGTGCCAGCAGCGTAGCTTGGCGGGGGGGCCCGAACACCGGGGAGCTGTTTTTT. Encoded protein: CASSVAWRGGPNTGELFF.

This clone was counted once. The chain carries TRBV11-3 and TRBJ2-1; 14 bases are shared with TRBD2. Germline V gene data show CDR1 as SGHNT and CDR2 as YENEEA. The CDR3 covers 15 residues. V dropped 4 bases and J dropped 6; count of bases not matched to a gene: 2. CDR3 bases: TGTGCCAGCAGCTCGGGACTAGCGGGAGCCAATGAGCAGTTCTTC. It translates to CASSSGLAGANEQFF. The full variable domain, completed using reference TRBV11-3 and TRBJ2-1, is EAGVVQSPRYKIIEKKQPVAFWCNPISGHNTLYWYLQNLGQGPELLIRYENEEAVDDSQLPKDRFSAERLKGVDSTLKIQPAELGDSAVYLCASSSGLAGANEQFFGPGTRLTVL.